This TCR beta chain appears in the sequencing data of a study of T cells in Graves' hyperthyroidism and ophthalmopathy. In the study overall: At initial diagnosis, before any treatment had begun, peripheral blood was obtained.

RNA transcripts were the template for amplifying TCR beta CDR3 regions. The HTBI primer set was used in a first-round RT-PCR of the TCR CDR3. TCRdb reprocessed the multiplex PCR reads via MiXCR and lists one record per CDR3 protein. The sample lists 550,000 to 800,000 distinct CDR3 sequences; roughly 17% were seen once. Uncontrolled infection, other autoimmune disease, pregnancy or lactation barred patients from enrollment. Each 10 ml fresh peripheral blood draw supplied the PBMCs. CDR1 and CDR2 (germline): MDHEN, SYDVKM. This CDR3 is 11 amino acids long. Sequencing used blood. This clonotype was obtained from a man between 18 and 35 years old with Graves' hyperthyroidism. The chain employs TRBV28 and TRBJ2-3, with unresolved D. The end of the DNA is better explained by TRBJ1-5, so the J call may be wrong. CDR3 sequence: CASRRGDTQHF. DNA of the CDR3: TGTGCCAGCCGCCGGGGAGATACGCAGCATTTT.